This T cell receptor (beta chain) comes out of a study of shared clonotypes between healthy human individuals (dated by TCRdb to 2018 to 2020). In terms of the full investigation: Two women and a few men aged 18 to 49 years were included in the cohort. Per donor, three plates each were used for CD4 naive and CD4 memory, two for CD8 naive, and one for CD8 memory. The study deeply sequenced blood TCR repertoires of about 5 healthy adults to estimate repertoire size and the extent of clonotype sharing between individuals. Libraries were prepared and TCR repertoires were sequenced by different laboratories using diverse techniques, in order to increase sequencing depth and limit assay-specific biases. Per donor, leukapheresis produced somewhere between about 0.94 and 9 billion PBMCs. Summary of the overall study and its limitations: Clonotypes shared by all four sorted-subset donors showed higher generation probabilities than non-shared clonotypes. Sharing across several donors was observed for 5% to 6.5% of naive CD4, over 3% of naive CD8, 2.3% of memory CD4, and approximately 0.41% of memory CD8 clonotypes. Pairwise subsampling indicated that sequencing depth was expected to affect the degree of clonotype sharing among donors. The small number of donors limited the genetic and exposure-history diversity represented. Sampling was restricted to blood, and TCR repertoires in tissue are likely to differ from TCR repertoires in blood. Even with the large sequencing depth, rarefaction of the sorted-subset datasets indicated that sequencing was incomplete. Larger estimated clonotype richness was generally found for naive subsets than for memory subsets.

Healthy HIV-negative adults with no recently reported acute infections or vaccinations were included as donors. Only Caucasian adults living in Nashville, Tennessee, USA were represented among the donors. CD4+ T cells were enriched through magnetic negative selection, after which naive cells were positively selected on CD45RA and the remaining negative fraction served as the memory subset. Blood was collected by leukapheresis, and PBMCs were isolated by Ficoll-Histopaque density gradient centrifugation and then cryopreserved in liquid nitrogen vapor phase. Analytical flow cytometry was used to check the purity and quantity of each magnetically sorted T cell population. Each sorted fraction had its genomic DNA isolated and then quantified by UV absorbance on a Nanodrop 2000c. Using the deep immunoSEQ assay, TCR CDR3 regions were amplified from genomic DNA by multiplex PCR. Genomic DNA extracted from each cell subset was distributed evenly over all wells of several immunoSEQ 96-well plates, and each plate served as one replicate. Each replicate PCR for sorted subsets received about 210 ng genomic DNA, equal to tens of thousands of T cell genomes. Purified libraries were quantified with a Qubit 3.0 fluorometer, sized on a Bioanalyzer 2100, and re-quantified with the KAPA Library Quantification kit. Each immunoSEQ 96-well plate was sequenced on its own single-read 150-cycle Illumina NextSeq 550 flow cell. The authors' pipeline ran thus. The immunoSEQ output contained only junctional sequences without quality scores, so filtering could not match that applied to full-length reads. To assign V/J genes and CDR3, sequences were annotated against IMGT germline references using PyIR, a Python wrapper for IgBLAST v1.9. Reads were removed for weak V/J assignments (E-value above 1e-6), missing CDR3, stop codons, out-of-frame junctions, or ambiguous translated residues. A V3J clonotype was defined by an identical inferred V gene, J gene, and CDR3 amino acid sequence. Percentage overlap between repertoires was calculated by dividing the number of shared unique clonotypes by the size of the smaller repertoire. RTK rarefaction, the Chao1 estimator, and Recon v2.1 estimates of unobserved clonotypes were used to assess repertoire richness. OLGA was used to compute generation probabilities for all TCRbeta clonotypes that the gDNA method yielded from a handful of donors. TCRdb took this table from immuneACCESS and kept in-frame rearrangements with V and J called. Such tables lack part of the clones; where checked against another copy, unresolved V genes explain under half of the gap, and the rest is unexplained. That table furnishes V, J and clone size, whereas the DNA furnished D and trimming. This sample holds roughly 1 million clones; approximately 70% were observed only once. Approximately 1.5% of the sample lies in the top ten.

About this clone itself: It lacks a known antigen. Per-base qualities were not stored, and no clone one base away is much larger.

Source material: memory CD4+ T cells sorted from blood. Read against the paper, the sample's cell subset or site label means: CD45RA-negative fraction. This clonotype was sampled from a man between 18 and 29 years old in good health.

The CDR3 protein sequence reads: CASSCPSYEQYF. At the DNA level, the sequence is TGTGCCAGCAGCTGCCCCTCCTACGAGCAGTACTTC. The chain is encoded by TRBV5-4 joined to TRBJ2-7; the D gene cannot be named for sure. The CDR3 contains 12 residues, cysteine and phenylalanine counted. Here the CDR3 DNA is all that survives: 36 bases in frame from base 1. V lost 3 bases and J lost 0 bases; the stretch between them is 4 bases long. Taken from the germline V gene (reference sequence), the CDR1 and CDR2 loops are SGHNT and YYREEE.